These 14 T cell receptor beta chains were sequenced from one sample in a study of blood T cell repertoires in COVID-19. TCRdb's table, derived via immunoSEQ multiplex PCR, lists solely in-frame clones and lacks some. The repertoire holds tens of thousands of clones, with roughly 87% as singletons. Sequenced sample: peripheral blood. The receptors originated from a woman older than 75 with COVID-19, enrolled during active disease.

This clone was seen a handful of times. J is TRBJ1-5 and V is TRBV18; the D is unclear. This CDR3 is built from 13 residues. The germline CDR1 and CDR2 sequences are KGHSH and LQKENI. The ends were cut back, 2 bases at V and 7 bases at J, with 9 bases in the middle. CDR3 DNA sequence: TGTGCCAGCTCACCAGGAGAGGGACAGCCCCAGCATTTT. Its protein product is CASSPGEGQPQHF. Variable domain in full (rest from reference TRBV18 and TRBJ1-5): NAGVMQNPRHLVRRRGQEARLRCSPMKGHSHVYWYRQLPEEGLKFMVYLQKENIIDESGMPKERFSAEFPKEGPSILRIQQVVRGDSAAYFCASSPGEGQPQHFGDGTRLSIL.

V usage is TRBV5-1 and J usage is TRBJ2-2; D is perhaps TRBD2 (5 bases). This CDR3 has 15 amino acids. CDR1 and CDR2 from the germline V gene are SGHRS and YFSETQ. Trimming left V 3 bases short and J 2 bases short, with 11 bases between. DNA of the CDR3: TGCGCCAGCAGCTCCCGGGGAGAAAACACCGGGGAGCTGTTTTTT. Translation gives CASSSRGENTGELFF.

The genes are TRBV2 and TRBJ2-7; 7 bases are a match to TRBD1. The CDR3 length is 16 residues. The V gene end was trimmed by 6 bases and the J gene end by 2 bases; junction bases not matched to a gene: 13. Per the germline V gene, CDR1 is SNHLY and CDR2 is FYNNEI. Here the CDR3 DNA reads TGTGCCAGCAGGCCCCACCGGGACAGCCTAACCTACGAGCAGTACTTC. Translated: CASRPHRDSLTYEQYF.

This chain links TRBV29-1 with TRBJ2-1, with 8 positions matching TRBD2. The V segment lost 7 bases and the J segment 0 bases; nucleotides outside the gene matches: 5. This CDR3 region has 14 residues. The germline gives CDR1 SQVTM, CDR2 ANQGSEA. CDR3 residues: CSGRGGSSYNEQFF. The CDR3 region has the DNA TGCAGCGGACGCGGGGGGAGCTCCTACAATGAGCAGTTCTTC.

V usage is TRBV7-9 and J usage is TRBJ1-4; 8 bases map to TRBD1. CDR1 is SEHNR and CDR2 is FQNEAQ in the germline V gene (reference sequence). The CDR3 runs to 14 residues. The junction had 6 bases not matched to a gene; V was cut back by 7 bases and J by 5 bases. The CDR3 sequence is CASTPQGVNEKLFF. CDR3 nucleotide sequence: TGTGCCAGCACCCCACAGGGGGTAAATGAAAAACTGTTTTTT.

The chain recombines TRBV27 with TRBJ2-2; D unresolved. The CDR3 extends over 14 amino acids. CDR1 is MNHEY and CDR2 is SMNVEV in the germline V gene (reference sequence). V lost 6 bases to trimming and J lost 2 bases, with 10 bases between them. For the CDR3, the DNA is TGTGCCAGCAGCGAGCGACGTAACACCGGGGAGCTGTTTTTT. Its protein is CASSERRNTGELFF.

This clone has just a few counts. No conserved phenylalanine or tryptophan is present at the end of the CDR3, so a read error is the likely explanation. The limits of the CDR3 on the DNA are not certain, so only TCRdb's listed CDR3 is given. V gene TRBV6-4 combines with J gene TRBJ2-7; the table's D gene call, TRBD1, was not cross checked with the DNA. The CDR3 comprises 11 residues, both ends counted. Per the germline V gene, CDR1 is MRHNA and CDR2 is SNTAGT. The chain's CDR3 is CASIDPETGTL.

The chain uses TRBV6-5 and TRBJ1-5, with D possibly being TRBD1 (6 bases). The CDR3 is 13 residues long. CDR1 and CDR2 from the germline V gene are MNHEY and SVGAGI. Deletions cut 11 bases from V and 0 bases from J, with 11 bases between. CDR3 loop: CAGRTVSNQPQHF. In DNA form, the CDR3 reads TGTGCCGGAAGGACAGTTAGCAATCAGCCCCAGCATTTT.

V is TRBV3-1 (or the pseudogene TRBV3-2) and J is TRBJ1-4; D unclear. The ends were cut back, 0 bases at V and 3 bases at J, with 17 bases in the middle. This CDR3 has 18 amino acids. The germline CDR1 and CDR2 sequences are LGHDT and YNNKEL (reference sequence). The chain's CDR3 is CASSQDRRGLGANEKLFF. CDR3 nucleotide sequence: TGTGCCAGCAGCCAAGATAGAAGAGGACTTGGGGCTAATGAAAAACTGTTTTTT.

The chain is built from TRBV18 and TRBJ1-1; a weak D match, TRBD1 (6 bases). The CDR3 spans 15 residues. Trimming cost V 1 base and J 4 bases, with 13 bases left between them. CDR1 is KGHSH and CDR2 is LQKENI in the germline V gene. The CDR3 DNA reads as TGTGCCAGCTCACCACAGAAACAGGGTTCCACTGAAGCTTTCTTT. Residues: CASSPQKQGSTEAFF.

The rearrangement uses TRBV19 and TRBJ1-5, with D possibly being TRBD1 (5 bases). The germline gives CDR1 LNHDA, CDR2 SQIVND (reference sequence). There are 16 residues in the CDR3. With 3 bases removed from V and 4 bases from J, the gap between germline ends came to 16 bases. CDR3 in amino acids: CASSMGGVGVNQPQHF. The CDR3 region has the DNA TGTGCCAGTAGTATGGGAGGGGTCGGGGTAAATCAGCCCCAGCATTTT. Supplemented by reference TRBV19 and TRBJ1-5, the full variable domain reads DGGITQSPKYLFRKEGQNVTLSCEQNLNHDAMYWYRQDPGQGLRLIYYSQIVNDFQKGDIAEGYSVSREKKESFPLTVTSAQKNPTAFYLCASSMGGVGVNQPQHFGDGTRLSIL.

The chain carries TRBV3-1 (or the pseudogene TRBV3-2) and TRBJ2-7; 9 bases are shared with TRBD2. Germline CDR1 is LGHDT and CDR2 is YNNKEL (reference sequence). The CDR3 has 17 residues. The trim removed 1 base at V and 4 bases at J, leaving 11 bases unmatched. The DNA for the CDR3 is TGTGCCAGCAGCCAAGGCCTAGCGGGGTCTCCTGTTTACGAGCAGTACTTC. Amino acid sequence: CASSQGLAGSPVYEQYF.

CDR3 in amino acids: CASSLKTGASTEAFF. The DNA of the CDR3 is TGTGCCAGCAGCCTAAAGACAGGTGCCAGCACTGAAGCTTTCTTT. The V call is TRBV7-9, the J call TRBJ1-1; D is possibly TRBD1 (6 bases). The ends were cut back, 5 bases at V and 4 bases at J, with 17 bases in the middle. Looked up from germline, CDR1 is SEHNR and CDR2 is FQNEAQ (reference sequence). The CDR3 extends over 15 amino acids.

The chain recombines TRBV5-4 with TRBJ2-5; D is perhaps TRBD2 (6 bases). V lost 0 bases and J lost 3, with 9 bases in between. The length of the CDR3 is 14 residues. Germline loops: CDR1 SGHNT, CDR2 YYREEE (reference sequence). The CDR3 sequence is CASSLAGVEETQYF. The CDR3 region has the DNA TGTGCCAGCAGCTTGGCGGGGGTAGAAGAGACCCAGTACTTC.